The source of this T cell receptor (beta chain) is a study of cytotoxic CD8 clonotypes in ibrutinib-treated CLL. About the study: Response samples were obtained once patients had received a median about 11 months of treatment, range 6 to 36. Study-wide points: Clonality increased with ibrutinib response but returned toward baseline at progression. Baseline-level clonality went beyond age-matched healthy donors and moved in step with circulating CD8+ T-cell counts. Sustained-remission patients were sampled at one set of times and progressing patients at different ones.

Method: immunoSEQ multiplex PCR; TCRdb's copy keeps in-frame clones and lacks some. The table records nearly 85,000 clones, roughly 77% of them present only once. From germline, CDR1 is LNHDA and CDR2 SQIVND (reference sequence). V was cut by 3 bases and J by 2 bases, with 10 bases left in between. CDR3 length equals 14 residues. Turning to this clone: The antigen is unknown.

Sequences were derived from PBMCs, sampled after 12 months of ibrutinib treatment. This TCR derives from a human donor with chronic lymphocytic leukemia. The chain has TRBV19 and TRBJ1-1; D call uncertain. CDR3 bases: TGTGCCAGTAGTATCAGAGGCGGCAACACTGAAGCTTTCTTT. It specifies CASSIRGGNTEAFF.